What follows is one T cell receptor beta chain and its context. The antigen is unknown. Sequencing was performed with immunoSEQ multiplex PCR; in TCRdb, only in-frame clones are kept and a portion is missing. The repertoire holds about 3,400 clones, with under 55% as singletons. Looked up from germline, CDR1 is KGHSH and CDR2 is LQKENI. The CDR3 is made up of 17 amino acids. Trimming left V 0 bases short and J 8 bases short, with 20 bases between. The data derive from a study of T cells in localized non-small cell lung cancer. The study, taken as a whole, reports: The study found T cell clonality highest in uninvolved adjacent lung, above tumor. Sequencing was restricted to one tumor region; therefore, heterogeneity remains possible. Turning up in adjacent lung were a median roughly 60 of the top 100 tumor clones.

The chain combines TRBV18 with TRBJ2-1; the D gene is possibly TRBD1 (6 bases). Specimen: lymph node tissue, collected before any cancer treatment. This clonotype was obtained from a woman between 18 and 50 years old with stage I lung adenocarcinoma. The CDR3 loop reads CASSPPAGAIIPHEQFF. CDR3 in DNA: TGTGCCAGCTCACCACCGGCAGGGGCGATTATCCCCCATGAGCAGTTCTTC.